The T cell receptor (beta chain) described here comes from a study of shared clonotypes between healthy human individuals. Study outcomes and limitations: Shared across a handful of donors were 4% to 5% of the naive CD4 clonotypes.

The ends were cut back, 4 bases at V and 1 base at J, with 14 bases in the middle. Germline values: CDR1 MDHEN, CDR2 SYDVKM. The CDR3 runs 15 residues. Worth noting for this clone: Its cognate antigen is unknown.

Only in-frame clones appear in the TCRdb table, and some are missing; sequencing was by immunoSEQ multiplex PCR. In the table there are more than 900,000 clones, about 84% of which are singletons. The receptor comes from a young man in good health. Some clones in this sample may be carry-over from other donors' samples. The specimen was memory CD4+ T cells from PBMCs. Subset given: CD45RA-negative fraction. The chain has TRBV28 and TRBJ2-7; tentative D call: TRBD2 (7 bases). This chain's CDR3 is CASSSRTAGSYEQYF. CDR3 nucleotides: TGTGCCAGCAGTTCCCGGACAGCGGGATCCTACGAGCAGTACTTC. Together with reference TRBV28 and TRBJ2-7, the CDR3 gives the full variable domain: DVKVTQSSRYLVKRTGEKVFLECVQDMDHENMFWYRQDPGLGLRLIYFSYDVKMKEKGDIPEGYSVSREKKERFSLILESASTNQTSMYLCASSSRTAGSYEQYFGPGTRLTVT.